This T cell receptor (beta chain) was profiled in a study of post-analysis software for immune sequencing data. The TCR beta cDNA libraries carried unique molecular identifiers. TCRdb recomputed calls from the PCR reads with MiXCR, one row per CDR3 protein. The sample has 820,000 or so distinct CDR3 sequences, approximately 53% seen once; the top ten hold 4.6%. Concerning this clonotype: Its specificity is unknown.

The CDR3 runs to 13 residues. The trim removed 7 bases at V and 5 bases at J, leaving 7 bases unmatched. The germline V gene has CDR1 SQVTM and CDR2 ANQGSEA. Study results and caveats: Comparison with controls showed significantly lower normalized Chao1 diversity in multiple sclerosis patients. Strong co-clustering by F measure was evident for samples that had been prepared in the same batch. Patients carried roughly 5 TRBV segments more frequently than controls did, and TRBV5-6, TRBV5-1 and TRBV20-1 were among them.

The rearrangement joins TRBV29-1 to TRBJ1-1; 10 bases are shared with TRBD1. The source material was blood. The sequence was collected from a girl aged 10 to 17 with multiple sclerosis. The CDR3 coding sequence is TGCAGCGCCGGCGGGGACAGGGGAACTGAAGCTTTCTTT. Translation: CSAGGDRGTEAFF.